This T cell receptor (beta chain) is drawn from a study of T cells in women clearing cervical HPV infection. Across the whole study: Cases' blood sampling followed lesion detection by median roughly 150 days (90 to 200).

Overall study findings and caveats: Associations may precede or follow infection; HPV-specific or memory T cells were not isolated.

The germline V gene encodes CDR1 WSHSY and CDR2 SAAADI. The V gene lost 0 bases and the J gene lost 4 bases, with 13 bases spanning the gap. The CDR3 consists of 15 residues. To note about this clone: The antigen remains undetermined. From the germline J gene comes the end of the CDR3, since the read stops 3 residues before it.

Here immunoSEQ multiplex PCR was the method, and the copy in TCRdb shows in-frame clones only, minus some. The sample data list approximately 32,000 clones. The source of this sequence is a woman aged 18 to 69 with a cervical HPV16 infection that either progressed to CIN3+ or cleared (not recorded which). Specimen: blood buffy coat. The rearrangement uses TRBV10-2 and TRBJ2-7; tentatively, D is TRBD2 (6 bases). The CDR3 region is CASSESGSGAYEQYF. The sequenced CDR3 bases are TGCGCCAGCAGTGAGTCGGGTAGCGGAGCTTACGAG.